This entry lists 23 T cell receptor beta chains sequenced from one sample in a study of response to subunit inactivated influenza vaccine (dated by TCRdb to the late 2010s). The library was obtained by RT-PCR. Reads for this sample came from an Illumina HiSeq 2500. TCRdb reprocessed the public reads (quality trimming at Q25 with fastp, clone calling with MiXCR) and kept in-frame beta chains. Rows with a matching CDR3 protein are joined into one entry that keeps the most common DNA and genes. Counted in this sample were approximately 680,000 distinct CDR3 sequences; approximately 14% of them appeared once. The top ten clonotypes cover approximately 10% of the sample. The specimen was PBMCs from blood, collected roughly 12 days after vaccination. The receptors derive from a man aged 45-60 years who received an inactivated influenza vaccine. Donor details come from another sample of the same person, matched by shared clones.

This chain links TRBV7-8 with TRBJ1-1; D unresolved. The CDR3 has 17 amino acids. The germline gives CDR1 SGHVS, CDR2 FQNEAQ. V shed 1 base and J shed 0 bases, with 15 bases lying between them. CDR3 region: CASSLGFRGILNTEAFF. Written as DNA, the CDR3 is TGTGCCAGCAGCTTAGGATTTAGAGGTATTTTGAACACTGAAGCTTTCTTT.

In this sample, this clonotype turned up a few times. V and J are TRBV20-1 and TRBJ2-7; 7 bases map to TRBD2. Looked up from germline, CDR1 is DFQATT and CDR2 is SNEGSKA (reference sequence). J lost 3 bases, V lost 6 bases, and 8 bases had no gene match. There are 13 residues in the CDR3. In DNA form, the CDR3 reads TGCAGTGCCAGCGGCGGGAGAATCTACGAGCAGTACTTC. It translates to CSASGGRIYEQYF.

This clonotype was seen a handful of times. The chain has TRBV10-3 and TRBJ2-1; possibly TRBD2 for D (6 bases). The CDR3 is 13 residues long. From germline, CDR1 is ENHRY and CDR2 SYGVKD. V was clipped by 6 bases and J by 8 bases, with 14 bases between them. The CDR3 loop reads CAISRGSVDEQFF. The CDR3 region has the DNA TGTGCCATCAGCCGGGGGTCCGTCGATGAGCAGTTCTTC.

In DNA, the CDR3 is TGTGCCAGCAGCCCCAGCGGACAGGGAGGTTCCTACGAGCAGTACTTC. This translates into CASSPSGQGGSYEQYF. V usage is TRBV7-9 and J usage is TRBJ2-7, with TRBD1 matching over 8 bases. J was trimmed by 1 base and V by 5 bases; bases with no gene match: 10. There are 16 residues in the CDR3. Germline CDR1 reads SEHNR; CDR2 reads FQNEAQ (reference sequence).

This clonotype was observed a handful of times. J is TRBJ1-2 and V is TRBV5-1; unclear D gene. Germline V gene lookup returns CDR1 SGHRS and CDR2 YFSETQ. This CDR3 contains 14 residues. V lost 4 bases, J lost 4 bases, and 14 bases lay in between. In DNA, the CDR3 is TGCGCCAGCAGCAATGGTCCAGGTCCCTATGGCTACACCTTC. The encoded protein is CASSNGPGPYGYTF.

This clonotype was observed a handful of times. The rearrangement uses TRBV15 and TRBJ1-5; D gene ambiguous. The germline V and J ends were trimmed by 0 bases and 7 bases, with 16 bases remaining between them. Germline CDR1 LNHNV, CDR2 YYDKDF (reference sequence). The CDR3 length is 16 residues. In DNA, the CDR3 is TGTGCCACCAGCAGAGATGATTGGGCCGGGGTACAGCCCCAGCATTTT. Translation gives CATSRDDWAGVQPQHF.

The chain combines TRBV4-3 with TRBJ2-2, with D perhaps assigned TRBD1 or TRBD2 (5 bases each). V was pared by 4 bases and J by 7 bases, with 19 bases between. Per germline, CDR1 LGHNA and CDR2 YSLEER. The CDR3 extends over 16 amino acids. The CDR3 here is CASSLGTGRKDGELFF. In nucleotides, the CDR3 is TGCGCCAGCAGCCTAGGTACGGGGCGCAAGGACGGGGAGCTGTTTTTT.

This clonotype has more than one count but fewer than ten. This chain links TRBV20-1 with TRBJ2-7; D call uncertain. The germline V and J ends were trimmed by 7 bases and 9 bases, with 16 bases remaining between them. CDR1 DFQATT and CDR2 SNEGSKA come from the germline V gene (reference sequence). There are 11 residues in the CDR3. The CDR3 spells CSENYVKVQYF. As DNA, the CDR3 is TGCAGTGAGAACTACGTTAAGGTGCAGTACTTC.

This clonotype was counted between two and nine times. CDR3 loop: CASVPPGVSTEAFF. CDR3 in DNA: TGTGCCAGCGTTCCTCCGGGGGTGTCCACTGAAGCTTTCTTT. This sequence joins TRBV2 and TRBJ1-1, with a possible D match to TRBD1 (5 bases). The CDR3 covers 14 residues. Trimming cost V 8 bases and J 4 bases, with 17 bases left between them. Germline V gene lookup returns CDR1 SNHLY and CDR2 FYNNEI.

This clonotype was seen ten or more times. The rearrangement links TRBV28 to TRBJ1-5; D not certain. Germline lookup yields CDR1 MDHEN and CDR2 SYDVKM. Trimming took 3 bases from V and 4 from J, leaving 10 bases between them. The CDR3 runs to 14 residues. In nucleotides, the CDR3 is TGTGCCAGCAGTTTTCCCCAGGTTAATCAGCCCCAGCATTTT. Its protein is CASSFPQVNQPQHF.

This clonotype was seen only a few times. The genes are TRBV7-9 and TRBJ2-1; tentatively, D is TRBD1 (7 bases). Trimming cost V 8 bases and J 1 base, with 18 bases left between them. CDR1 is SEHNR, CDR2 FQNEAQ, per germline (reference sequence). CDR3 length equals 16 residues. The CDR3 region has the DNA TGTGCCAGCCATGACCTGGGGGGACAGTCCTACAATGAGCAGTTCTTC. It specifies CASHDLGGQSYNEQFF.

The chain employs TRBV4-2 and TRBJ2-7, with D perhaps TRBD2 (5 bases). V was cut by 3 bases and J by 4 bases, with 13 bases left in between. Germline V lookup: CDR1 LGHNA, CDR2 YNFKEQ. This CDR3 has 14 amino acids. The CDR3, as DNA: TGTGCCAGCAGCCACAACTCGCCGGGGTACGAGCAGTACTTC. Its protein is CASSHNSPGYEQYF.

In its sample, this clonotype was seen a few times. The chain is built from TRBV20-1 and TRBJ1-4; D remains ambiguous. V was clipped by 3 bases and J by 5 bases, with 7 bases between them. CDR3 length: 12 amino acids. Germline V CDR1 and CDR2: DFQATT, SNEGSKA (reference sequence). DNA of the CDR3: TGCAGTGCTAGCCCGGAGAATGAAAAACTGTTTTTT. It specifies CSASPENEKLFF.

The CDR3, as DNA: TGCGCCAGCAGCTTGAAGGGGACAGGGTCCACCGGGGAGCTGTTTTTT. The encoded protein is CASSLKGTGSTGELFF. The V gene is TRBV5-1, the J gene TRBJ2-2; 9 nucleotides agree with TRBD1. This CDR3 comprises 16 residues. V lost 1 base, J lost 4 bases, and 5 bases stayed unmatched. The germline gives CDR1 SGHRS, CDR2 YFSETQ.

The CDR3 loop reads CASTISRGYYEQYF. The DNA of the CDR3 is TGTGCCAGCACAATTTCAAGGGGGTACTACGAGCAGTACTTC. V usage is TRBV28 and J usage is TRBJ2-7, with TRBD1 as a possible D gene (6 bases). CDR1 is MDHEN and CDR2 is SYDVKM in the germline V gene. The CDR3 is 14 amino acids. The V end lost 7 bases, the J end lost 3 bases, and 16 bases lay between the germline ends.

This clonotype was seen more than once but under ten times. The genes are TRBV6-2 or TRBV6-3 and TRBJ2-1; the match to TRBD2 covers 8 bases. V dropped 3 bases and J dropped 3; count of bases not matched to a gene: 4. CDR1 and CDR2 (germline): MNHEY, SVGEGT. This CDR3 spans 15 amino acids. Here the CDR3 DNA reads TGTGCCAGCAGTTATGAGCGGGGGTTCTACAATGAGCAGTTCTTC. It translates to CASSYERGFYNEQFF.

The chain links TRBV3-1 to TRBJ2-1; 8 bases are shared with TRBD2. After removal of 2 bases from V and 3 bases from J, the junction contained 3 bases not matched to a gene. Germline V gene lookup returns CDR1 LGHDT and CDR2 YNNKEL (reference sequence). This CDR3 is 15 amino acids long. Here the CDR3 DNA reads TGTGCCAGCAGCCAACCAGCGGGAGACTACAATGAGCAGTTCTTC. Encoded protein: CASSQPAGDYNEQFF.

The gene calls are TRBV7-8 and TRBJ2-2, with 14 bases identical to TRBD2. This CDR3 is 17 amino acids long. CDR1 is SGHVS and CDR2 is FQNEAQ in the germline V gene. V shed 7 bases and J 5 bases; nucleotides not matched to a gene: 9. This chain's CDR3 is CASTGGTSGSKTGELFF. Written as DNA, the CDR3 is TGTGCCAGCACCGGAGGGACTAGCGGGAGTAAAACCGGGGAGCTGTTTTTT.

In regard to this clonotype: No conserved phenylalanine or tryptophan is present at the end of the CDR3, so a read error is the likely explanation. This rearrangement joins TRBV20-1 to TRBJ2-5; 8 bases line up with TRBD1. Germline assignment: CDR1 DFQATT and CDR2 SNEGSKA (reference sequence). After removal of 3 bases from V and 2 bases from J, the junction contained 8 bases not matched to a gene. CDR3 length equals 15 residues. The CDR3 spells CSARKGTGRQETQYY. As DNA, the CDR3 is TGCAGTGCTAGGAAGGGGACAGGTAGACAAGAGACCCAGTACTAC.

This clonotype was seen a few times. The rearrangement joins TRBV3-1 to TRBJ2-7; D perhaps matches TRBD1 (6 bases). CDR3 length: 16 residues. V was pared by 6 bases and J by 6 bases, with 24 bases between. The germline V gene has CDR1 LGHDT and CDR2 YNNKEL (reference sequence). Here the CDR3 DNA reads TGTGCCAGCAGTCGTTACACAGGGCGTGCGTCGGGCGAGCAGTACTTC. Amino acid sequence: CASSRYTGRASGEQYF.

This clonotype was observed a few times. V usage is TRBV5-1 and J usage is TRBJ2-4, with 7 bases identical to TRBD1. The CDR3 is 15 amino acids. The V segment lost 2 bases and the J segment 0 bases; nucleotides outside the gene matches: 2. CDR1 and CDR2 from the germline V gene are SGHRS and YFSETQ. For the CDR3, the DNA is TGCGCCAGCAGCTTACAGGGGATAGCCAAAAACATTCAGTACTTC. Translating gives CASSLQGIAKNIQYF. Using reference TRBV5-1 and TRBJ2-4 for the parts outside the CDR3, the full variable domain is KAGVTQTPRYLIKTRGQQVTLSCSPISGHRSVSWYQQTPGQGLQFLFEYFSETQRNKGNFPGRFSGRQFSNSRSEMNVSTLELGDSALYLCASSLQGIAKNIQYFGAGTRLSVL.

This chain uses TRBV24-1 with TRBJ1-3; no reliable D call. V dropped 4 bases and J dropped 2 bases, with 11 bases sitting between them. Germline CDR1 and CDR2: KGHDR and SFDVKD. CDR3 length: 15 amino acids. The CDR3 DNA reads TGTGCCACCAGTGAAAACCCGCAGGCTGGAAACACCATATATTTT. Its protein product is CATSENPQAGNTIYF.

This clonotype was counted only a few times. The rearrangement links TRBV4-1 to TRBJ2-1; D might be TRBD2 (6 bases). The CDR3 spans 15 residues. Germline values: CDR1 MGHRA, CDR2 YSYEKL. Trimming shortened V by 1 base and J by 1 base, and 8 bases separated the two germline ends. The CDR3 nucleotides read TGCGCCAGCAGCCAAGTCGGGGGATCCTACAATGAGCAGTTCTTC. Translation gives CASSQVGGSYNEQFF.